These 19 T cell receptor beta chains came from one sample sequenced in a study of ipilimumab plus nivolumab after autologous stem cell transplantation. Clones were sequenced by immunoSEQ multiplex PCR, and TCRdb holds only the in-frame ones, with some missing. Here the sample spans 4,500 to 6,000 clones, about 62% being singletons. The sample consisted of PBMCs, taken in a trial of ipilimumab plus nivolumab as post-transplant consolidation. These receptors all come from a male donor with multiple myeloma.

The chain is built from TRBV7-5 and TRBJ1-2; TRBD1 is the table's D call and was not checked against the DNA. TRBV7-5 constitutes a pseudogene. The CDR3 is made up of 17 amino acids. The CDR3, as DNA: TGTGCCAGAAGCTTTCCCCGGACAGGGCCTGTGTGCTATGGCTACACCTTC. Translation gives CARSFPRTGPVCYGYTF.

The chain carries TRBV28 and TRBJ2-4; D is possibly TRBD2 (7 bases). With 6 bases removed from V and 3 bases from J, the gap between germline ends came to 15 bases. Germline V gene lookup returns CDR1 MDHEN and CDR2 SYDVKM. The CDR3 has 15 amino acids. The CDR3 DNA is TGTGCCAGCAGCGGGGGAGGGGGTGTCAAAAACATTCAGTACTTC. Its protein is CASSGGGGVKNIQYF. The variable domain in full, completed from reference TRBV28 and TRBJ2-4, reads DVKVTQSSRYLVKRTGEKVFLECVQDMDHENMFWYRQDPGLGLRLIYFSYDVKMKEKGDIPEGYSVSREKKERFSLILESASTNQTSMYLCASSGGGGVKNIQYFGAGTRLSVL.

The chain joins TRBV9 to TRBJ1-6, with no clear D. The V and J ends lost 0 bases and 0 bases respectively, with 16 bases between them. This CDR3 is 19 amino acids long. The germline gives CDR1 SGDLS, CDR2 YYNGEE. The CDR3 DNA sequence: TGTGCCAGCAGCGTAGACTCTTTCGGGCAGCGCTCCTATAATTCACCCCTCCACTTT. Residues: CASSVDSFGQRSYNSPLHF. The full variable domain, with the rest looked up from reference TRBV9 and TRBJ1-6, is DSGVTQTPKHLITATGQRVTLRCSPRSGDLSVYWYQQSLDQGLQFLIQYYNGEERAKGNILERFSAQQFPDLHSELNLSSLELGDSALYFCASSVDSFGQRSYNSPLHFGNGTRLTVT.

The rearrangement joins TRBV28 to TRBJ2-5; 7 bases align to TRBD1. CDR1 is MDHEN and CDR2 is SYDVKM in the germline V gene. With V trimmed by 3 bases and J by 2 bases, 3 bases remained unmatched. This CDR3 has 14 amino acids. The CDR3 DNA follows: TGTGCCAGCAGTTTGGTCAGGGGGCAAGAGACCCAGTACTTC. The encoded protein is CASSLVRGQETQYF. The whole variable domain, filled in from reference TRBV28 and TRBJ2-5, reads DVKVTQSSRYLVKRTGEKVFLECVQDMDHENMFWYRQDPGLGLRLIYFSYDVKMKEKGDIPEGYSVSREKKERFSLILESASTNQTSMYLCASSLVRGQETQYFGPGTRLLVL.

The chain couples TRBV28 to TRBJ2-5; D tentatively reads TRBD1 or TRBD2 (5 bases each). With 5 bases removed from V and 7 bases from J, the gap between germline ends came to 20 bases. The CDR3 runs to 15 residues. Germline values: CDR1 MDHEN, CDR2 SYDVKM. DNA for the CDR3: TGTGCCAGCAGTCCACCGGGACGGACGCGTGGGACCCAGTACTTC. It is translated as CASSPPGRTRGTQYF.

This clone was observed a few times. This sequence joins TRBV12-2 and TRBJ1-2; TRBD1, the table's D call, lacks a check against the DNA. TRBV12-2 is labeled a pseudogene. The CDR3 contains 15 residues. The CDR3: CASRLAQGAGYGYTF. CDR3 coding DNA: TGTGCAAGTCGCTTAGCGCAGGGGGCTGGCTATGGCTACACCTTC.

This clone was recorded a few times. The chain joins TRBV6-5 to TRBJ2-7, with D perhaps TRBD1 (6 bases). CDR3 length equals 13 residues. V lost 6 bases, J lost 0 bases, and 9 bases lay in between. CDR1 MNHEY and CDR2 SVGAGI come from the germline V gene. In DNA, the CDR3 is TGTGCCAGCAGGACGGACAGCTCCTACGAGCAGTACTTC. It is translated as CASRTDSSYEQYF.

This clone was recorded once. The V gene is TRBV19, the J gene TRBJ1-5; tentative D call: TRBD1 (5 bases). Deletions cut 5 bases from V and 6 bases from J, with 23 bases between. Germline CDR1 reads LNHDA; CDR2 reads SQIVND (reference sequence). The CDR3 covers 17 residues. The CDR3 region is CASSPKSSSGRGQPQHF. CDR3 nucleotide sequence: TGTGCCAGTAGTCCCAAATCCTCCTCCGGGAGGGGTCAGCCCCAGCATTTT.

The CDR3 bases are TGTGCCAGCAGTCTCTTAGGGGCGAGCTCCTACAATGAGCAGTTCTTC. Encoded protein: CASSLLGASSYNEQFF. The gene calls are TRBV28 and TRBJ2-1; TRBD1 might be the D (5 bases). Trimming pared 5 bases from V and 0 bases from J, leaving 14 bases between. The CDR3 contains 16 residues. Germline V gene data show CDR1 as MDHEN and CDR2 as SYDVKM. Full variable domain (rest looked up from reference TRBV28 and TRBJ2-1): DVKVTQSSRYLVKRTGEKVFLECVQDMDHENMFWYRQDPGLGLRLIYFSYDVKMKEKGDIPEGYSVSREKKERFSLILESASTNQTSMYLCASSLLGASSYNEQFFGPGTRLTVL.

J is TRBJ1-3 and V is TRBV6-1; possibly TRBD1 for D (5 bases). CDR3 length: 15 residues. Germline assignment: CDR1 MNHNS and CDR2 SASEGT. V gave up 4 bases and J gave up 0 bases, with 10 bases separating them. The CDR3 nucleotides read TGTGCCAGCAGTGCCAGCCAGGGCTCTGGAAACACCATATATTTT. It yields the protein CASSASQGSGNTIYF.

This sequence joins TRBV7-2 and TRBJ2-7; D gene uncertain. CDR1 and CDR2 (germline): SGHTA, FQGNSA. This CDR3 is built from 14 residues. The germline V and J ends were trimmed by 7 bases and 6 bases, with 19 bases remaining between them. The CDR3 coding sequence is TGTGCCAGCACCCTAACCGTGGCAGTTCGCGAGCAGTACTTC. Amino acid sequence: CASTLTVAVREQYF.

By sample fraction, this clone is medium-sized. This rearrangement joins TRBV6-5 to TRBJ2-2, with D hard to call. Per the germline V gene, CDR1 is MNHEY and CDR2 is SVGAGI. The V end lost 10 bases, the J end lost 4 bases, and 10 bases lay between the germline ends. This CDR3 has 12 amino acids. The CDR3 DNA sequence: TGTGCCACCTGGGGTTCCACCGGGGAGCTGTTTTTT. This encodes CATWGSTGELFF.

The gene calls are TRBV6-6 and TRBJ2-1; D unresolved. The CDR3 contains 13 residues. Germline values: CDR1 MNHNY, CDR2 SVGAGI (reference sequence). Between the trimmed V and J ends, which lost 5 bases and 12 bases, there was a span of 17 bases. The CDR3 here is CASSPVVGVGQFF. CDR3 coding DNA: TGTGCCAGCAGTCCAGTAGTAGGAGTGGGGCAGTTCTTC.

The chain recombines TRBV6-6 with TRBJ2-1; a possible D gene is TRBD2 (6 bases). Trimming shortened V by 0 bases and J by 4 bases, and 13 bases separated the two germline ends. CDR3 size: 16 residues. Germline values: CDR1 MNHNY, CDR2 SVGAGI (reference sequence). CDR3 nucleotides: TGTGCCAGCAGTTACTCCTTGAGAGGAGGGTACAATGAGCAGTTCTTC. It encodes CASSYSLRGGYNEQFF.

This clone was found a few times. V gene TRBV6-1 combines with J gene TRBJ1-5, with no clear D. CDR1 is MNHNS and CDR2 is SASEGT in the germline V gene. This CDR3 comprises 14 residues. The V gene lost 6 bases and the J gene lost 4 bases, with 13 bases spanning the gap. CDR3 bases: TGTGCCAGCAGCCCCTTGTCGACAAATCAGCCCCAGCATTTT. It yields the protein CASSPLSTNQPQHF.

V usage is TRBV28 and J usage is TRBJ2-2; maybe TRBD2 (6 bases). The V gene's germline CDR1 is MDHEN and CDR2 SYDVKM. V lost 7 bases and J 2 bases, leaving 14 bases between the germline ends. The CDR3 contains 15 residues. Here the CDR3 DNA reads TGTGCCAGCACCCCGTGGGGGGATAACACCGGGGAGCTGTTTTTT. Translating it yields CASTPWGDNTGELFF.

The V call is TRBV5-4, the J call TRBJ2-5, with 9 bases aligning to TRBD1. The J call is in doubt because the DNA end fits TRBJ2-7 better. Germline loops: CDR1 SGHNT, CDR2 YYREEE (reference sequence). CDR3 length equals 15 residues. The CDR3 loop is CASSQGQGINYEQYF. CDR3 coding DNA: TGTGCCAGCAGCCAAGGACAGGGGATAAACTACGAGCAGTACTTC.

This clone was recorded a few times. This chain uses TRBV7-8 with TRBJ2-7, with D possibly matching TRBD2 (5 bases). Per the germline V gene, CDR1 is SGHVS and CDR2 is FQNEAQ. V lost 0 bases, J lost 1 base, and 16 bases lay in between. The CDR3 consists of 17 residues. The CDR3 DNA sequence: TGTGCCAGCAGCTTAGCGGCCTCGGGATACCAATCCTACGAGCAGTACTTC. Its protein product is CASSLAASGYQSYEQYF.

The V call is TRBV11-2, the J call TRBJ1-2; the D gene is possibly TRBD1 (5 bases). Germline V gives CDR1 SGHAT, CDR2 FQNNGV. The CDR3 loop spans 15 amino acids. V lost 1 base and J 5 bases, leaving 14 bases between the germline ends. CDR3 coding DNA: TGTGCCAGCAGCTTAGGGGGGACGGAGGCTTATGGCTACACCTTC. Translation gives CASSLGGTEAYGYTF.